Given below is one TCR beta chain in context. This clonotype was counted only a few times. Its antigen is unknown. Qualities for individual bases were not recorded, and no much larger clone is one base off. Sequenced using an Illumina NovaSeq 6000. TCRalpha and TCRbeta cDNA libraries were constructed by 5'RACE with constant-segment primers, with sample barcodes and unique molecular identifiers being introduced. RNA was extracted from every sample with Trizol reagent. Amplification of the libraries took two PCR steps, and the second step added a second sample barcode plus Illumina TruSeq adapters. The libraries were sequenced on an Illumina NovaSeq using 2 x 150 bp paired-end reads. As for the authors' bioinformatics: With migec v1.2.7, reads were demultiplexed and then collapsed into UMI-guided consensus sequences. With mixcr v2.1.11, UMI consensuses were aligned to TRA and TRB V and J templates and assembled into clonotypes. A clonotype was counted as expanded or contracted only when both edgeR and NoisET called the clonotype significant, with the noise models trained on biological replicates. For edgeR calls, the cutoffs were a false discovery rate-adjusted p below 0.01 and a log2 fold-change threshold of 1. As an exploratory analysis of dynamics, max-normalized trajectories of the 1000 most abundant clonotypes were examined with PCA combined with hierarchical clustering. Separately sequenced CD4+ and CD8+ repertoires were used to assign the CD4 or CD8 phenotype of responding clones. Using fastp trimming at Q25 and MiXCR clonotype assembly, TCRdb reanalyzed the public sequencing data and kept in-frame beta chains. Each record represents a unique CDR3 protein, reported with the most common genes and DNA among its rows. These V and J calls rely on TCRdb rather than the paper's analysis. In all, the sample holds hundreds of thousands of distinct CDR3 sequences, and 15% of those were seen once. The ten largest clones capture around a fifth of the sample.

This sample was included in a study of T-cell memory formation after mild COVID-19 (dated by TCRdb to the early 2020s). About the full investigation: TCR sequence clusters from the two donors were found to be largely donor specific. In two donors, T-cell clones that expanded and contracted after mild COVID-19 were tracked by sequencing TCRalpha and TCRbeta repertoires over time. The cohort comprised two young, previously healthy adult volunteers, one female and one male.

PBMCs were isolated by Ficoll-Paque density gradient centrifugation. General conclusions and limits of the study: SARS-CoV-2 specificity was not confirmed for the second-wave clones peaking on day 37. The study included only a couple of mild cases, and larger cohorts that include severe cases with pre-infection samples were judged to be necessary. Some responding clones were found in pre-infection memory, which suggests that pre-existing cross-reactive memory T cells took part in the SARS-CoV-2 response. Balanced CD4/CD8 phenotypes were observed for clones contracting from day 15 to 85, whereas a bias towards CD4+ was observed for a second wave of clones expanding from day 15 to 37. Contracting CD4+ clones appeared mostly in the CM and EM memory subsets, whereas CD8+ clones were enriched in EMRA.

As encoded in the germline V gene, CDR1 is SGHTA while CDR2 is FQGTGA. V drops 1 base and J drops 8 bases, leaving 9 bases in between. The CDR3 sequence holds 13 residues, the cysteine and phenylalanine included. Only the CDR3 portion is preserved as DNA: 39 bases, with reading frame beginning at the first base. The V and J genes are TRBV7-3 and TRBJ2-4, with TRBD1 tentatively as D gene (6 bases match). The source material was PBMCs or a T cell subset sorted from them (not recorded which). The sequence was collected from a man aged 18 to 30 who had mild COVID-19 (a few samples of this study predate the infection). The sample titles of this study are shuffled in the database, so cell type and time point are left out; the donor was told from shared clones. The DNA sequence is as follows: TGTGCCAGCAGCTTAAACAGGGAGCACATTCAGTACTTC. Its protein reads: CASSLNREHIQYF.